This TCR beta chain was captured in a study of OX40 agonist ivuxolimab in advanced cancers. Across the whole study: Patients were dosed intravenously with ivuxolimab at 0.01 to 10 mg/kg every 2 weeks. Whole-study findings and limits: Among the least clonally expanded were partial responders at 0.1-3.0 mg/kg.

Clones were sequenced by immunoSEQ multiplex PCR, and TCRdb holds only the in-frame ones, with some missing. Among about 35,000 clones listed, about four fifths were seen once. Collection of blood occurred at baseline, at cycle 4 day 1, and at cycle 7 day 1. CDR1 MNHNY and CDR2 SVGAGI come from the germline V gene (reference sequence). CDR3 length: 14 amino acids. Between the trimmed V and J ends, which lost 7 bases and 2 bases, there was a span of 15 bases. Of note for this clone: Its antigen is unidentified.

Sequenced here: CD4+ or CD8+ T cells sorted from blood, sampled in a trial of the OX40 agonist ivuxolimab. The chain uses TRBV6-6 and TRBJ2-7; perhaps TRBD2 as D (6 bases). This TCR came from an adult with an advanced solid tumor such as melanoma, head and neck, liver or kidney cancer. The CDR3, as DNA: TGTGCCAGCAACCGGGACTCAAATGCCTACGAGCAGTACTTC. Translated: CASNRDSNAYEQYF.